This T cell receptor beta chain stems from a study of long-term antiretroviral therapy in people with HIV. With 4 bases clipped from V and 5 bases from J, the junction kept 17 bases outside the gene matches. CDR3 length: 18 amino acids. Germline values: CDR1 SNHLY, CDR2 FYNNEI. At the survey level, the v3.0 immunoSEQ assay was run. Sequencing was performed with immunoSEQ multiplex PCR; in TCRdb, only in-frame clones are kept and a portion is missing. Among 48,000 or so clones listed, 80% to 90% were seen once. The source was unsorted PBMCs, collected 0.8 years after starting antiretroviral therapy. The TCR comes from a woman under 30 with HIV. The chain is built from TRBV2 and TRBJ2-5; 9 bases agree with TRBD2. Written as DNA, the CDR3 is TGTGCCAGCAGTGCCCCGTTTCTGGCGCGGGAGGGCCGGGAGACCCAGTACTTC. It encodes CASSAPFLAREGRETQYF.